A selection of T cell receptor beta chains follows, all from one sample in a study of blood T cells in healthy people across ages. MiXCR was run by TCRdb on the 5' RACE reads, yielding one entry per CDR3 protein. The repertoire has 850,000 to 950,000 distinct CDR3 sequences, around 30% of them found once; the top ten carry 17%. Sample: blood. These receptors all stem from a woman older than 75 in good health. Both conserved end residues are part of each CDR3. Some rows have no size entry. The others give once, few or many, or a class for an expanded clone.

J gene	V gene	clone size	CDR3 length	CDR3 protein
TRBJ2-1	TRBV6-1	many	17	CASSEGTSGASYNEQFF
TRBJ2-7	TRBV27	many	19	CASSLTLGRRDRAVYEQYF
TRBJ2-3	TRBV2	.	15	CASSEVGSGTDTQYF
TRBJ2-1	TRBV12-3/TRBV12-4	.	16	CASSLALIGIGTKGYF
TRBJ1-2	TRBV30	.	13	CACALQGRGGYTF
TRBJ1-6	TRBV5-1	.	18	CASSLERQGVSYNSPLHF
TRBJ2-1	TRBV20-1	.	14	CSARFSGGAGEQFF
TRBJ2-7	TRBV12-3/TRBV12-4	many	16	CASTDARGPRVYEQYF
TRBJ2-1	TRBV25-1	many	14	CASSEYRDYGIQFF
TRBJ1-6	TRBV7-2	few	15	CASSATGLYNSPLHF
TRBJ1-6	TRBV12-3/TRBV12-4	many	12	CASSLGYSPLHF
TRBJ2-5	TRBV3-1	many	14	CASSQAGIQETQYF
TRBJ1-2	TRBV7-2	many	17	CASSPYGGGGRDYGYTF
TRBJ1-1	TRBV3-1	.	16	CASSQEWPPVNTEAFF
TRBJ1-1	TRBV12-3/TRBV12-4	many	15	CASSLSVVPNTEAFF
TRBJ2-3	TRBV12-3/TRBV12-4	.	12	CASRPQADVQYF
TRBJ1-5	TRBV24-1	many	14	CATSEGGGGQPQHF
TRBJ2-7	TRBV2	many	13	CASRVTGSYEQYF
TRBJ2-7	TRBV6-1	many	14	CASSDWTGDYEQYF
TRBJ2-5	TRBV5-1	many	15	CASSLLVGGQETQYF
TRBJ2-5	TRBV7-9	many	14	CASSRSGQQETQYF
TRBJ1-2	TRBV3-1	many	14	CASSPPGQGNGYTF
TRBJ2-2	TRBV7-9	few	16	CASSPLRRGNTGELFF
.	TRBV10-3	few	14	CATSEVVAGGEQYF
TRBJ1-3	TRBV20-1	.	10	CSARTNTIYF
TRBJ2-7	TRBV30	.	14	CAWSVGDQVHEQYF
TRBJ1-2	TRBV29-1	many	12	CSVDRQHYGYTF
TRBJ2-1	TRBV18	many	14	CASFDSFNYNEQFF
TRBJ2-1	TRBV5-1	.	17	CASSLKSRLRSYNEQFF
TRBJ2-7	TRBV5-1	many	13	CASSLEEAYEQYF
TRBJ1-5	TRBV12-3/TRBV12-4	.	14	CASTGQGRDQPQHF
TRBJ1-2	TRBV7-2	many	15	CASSLSRTQNYGYTF
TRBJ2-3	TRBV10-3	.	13	CAVGLGSTDTQYF
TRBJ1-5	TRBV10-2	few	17	CASSEPNLGGGNQPQHF
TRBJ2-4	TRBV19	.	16	CASSIVSQGAKNIQYF